The T cell receptor beta chain under discussion was sequenced for a study of T-cell reconstitution after alpha-beta-depleted transplantation in children (dated by TCRdb to 2016 to 2018). About the investigation overall: Using TCR repertoire profiling, the study followed T-cell immune reconstitution in a quantitative way in children after TCRalphabeta/CD19-depleted allogeneic hematopoietic cell transplantation. What the work shows at the level of the full study, not this receptor alone: Apparently early alphabetaT-cell count recovery about two months after transplant reportedly relied on only several hundred rapidly expanded clones derived from non-depleted graft cells. The high TCRbeta diversity at day 60 in some patients was ascribed to recipient T cells and intrathymic progenitors that had survived conditioning. The frequencies of hyperexpanded clones fell over the following months, and after one year, T-cell counts and TCRbeta diversity were mostly attributed to newly produced T cells.

This clonotype was picked up many times. Its antigen target is currently unknown. Base qualities were left out, and no much larger clone turns up one base away. Per the germline V gene, SGDLS is the CDR1 and YYNGEE is the CDR2. Its CDR3 holds 15 amino acids, cysteine through phenylalanine. Only CDR3 DNA remains: 45 bases, in frame from the first base. Deletion took 1 base off V and 8 bases off J, with a span of 16 bases between the germline ends. Library generation was performed with PCR. Sequenced using an Illumina HiSeq 2500. TCR libraries were prepared with molecular barcoding, using unique molecular identifiers to normalize TCRbeta repertoire quantification. TCRdb handled the public reads itself, with Q25 trimming in fastp and clone calling in MiXCR, and kept productive beta chains. Duplicate CDR3 protein sequences are folded into a single record with the most common DNA and genes. Recorded for this sample are about 16,000 distinct CDR3 sequences; roughly 7.8% of them occurred a single time. The ten largest make up 36% of the sample.

The sample's time point label, in plain terms: day 60 (about 2 months) after transplantation. Sample treatment or condition, as interpreted from the label and publication: allogeneic hematopoietic cell transplantation with graft depleted of TCRalphabeta T cells and CD19 B cells. The transplant recipients were children given TCRalphabeta/CD19-depleted allogeneic hematopoietic cell grafts. The sample here was PBMCs, mostly from graft donor cells, taken 60 days after TCRalphabeta/CD19-depleted stem cell transplant. The chain links TRBV9 with TRBJ2-1; the D segment could be TRBD1, given 7 matching bases. The TCR originated in a boy younger than two who had a stem cell transplant for Wiskott-Aldrich syndrome, so the T cells may come from the graft donor. The CDR3 sequence is CASSVHQGGAYEQFF. Read as DNA, the sequence is TGTGCCAGCAGCGTACACCAGGGGGGCGCTTATGAGCAGTTCTTC.